The present entry profiles one T cell receptor beta chain with its context. What it recognizes is unknown. One end of the junction is discordant with germline, which a read error may explain. Sequenced by immunoSEQ multiplex PCR; TCRdb stores in-frame clones only, minus some. The sample gives approximately 100,000 clones, over 70% of which show up once; around 9% is in the top ten. This specimen belongs to a study of T cell responses to AZD1222 COVID-19 vaccine. Study-wide findings and caveats: In all cases, repertoires were sampled only after the peak T cell response. The donor group comprised mostly white British people and more females; the analysis possibly underestimated clonal diversity.

The receptor was derived from an adult in good health. Sequenced here: peripheral blood, sampled on day 0 of AZD1222 vaccination.

CDR3 loop: CSASATWGANSGYTF. CDR3 DNA sequence: TGCAGTGCTAGTGCTACGTGGGGGGCGAACTCTGGCTACACCTTC. V and J are TRBV20-1 and TRBJ1-2; possible D gene TRBD1, 6 bases. The CDR3 covers 15 residues. The germline V gene encodes CDR1 DFQATT and CDR2 SNEGSKA (reference sequence).